The entry below gives a single TCR beta chain sequence along with its context. The antigen is unknown. V was cut by 5 bases and J by 4 bases, with 9 bases left in between. The CDR3 covers 13 residues. The germline V gene encodes CDR1 ENHRY and CDR2 SYGVKD. The sample comes from a study of T-cell memory formation after mild COVID-19. Turning to the study itself: TCR clusters were mostly donor specific.

General study points: Clones that contracted from day 15 to 85 had balanced CD4/CD8; later expanders were CD4+ biased. Those CD4+ clones that contracted were mainly in CM and EM (CD8+ ones in EMRA).

Constant-segment-primed 5'RACE gave TCR alpha and TCR beta cDNA libraries with sample barcodes and UMIs. One entry per CDR3 protein, called by TCRdb with MiXCR from the 5' RACE reads. Of hundreds of thousands of distinct CDR3 sequences listed, roughly 15% are singletons. The sequence derives from a young man who had mild COVID-19 (a few samples of this study predate the infection). Cell type and time point are not known. The chain recombines TRBV10-3 with TRBJ1-3, with D uncertain. The sample taken for sequencing was PBMCs or a T cell subset sorted from them (not recorded which). In nucleotides, the CDR3 is TGTGCCATCAGTCCCCAGAGGGGAAACACCATATATTTT. This sequence encodes CAISPQRGNTIYF.